This TCR beta chain was sequenced in a study of blood T cell repertoires in COVID-19. Study-level background: Sources were T cells, B-cell-depleted T cells, or PBMCs; the material itself was cDNA or gDNA.

This clone showed up just a few times. Per the original methods: From reference gene primer amplification, estimates of nucleated cell counts were derived. Sequencing used immunoSEQ multiplex PCR; TCRdb keeps in-frame clones, though not all of them. Clonal size and the V and J genes are those of that table, whereas D and trimming came from the DNA. Of about 87,000 clones listed, roughly 86% are singletons. The V segment lost 2 bases and the J segment 0 bases; nucleotides outside the gene matches: 3. CDR3 length equals 16 residues. Germline V CDR1 and CDR2: SGHTA, FQGNSA. The chain uses TRBV7-2 and TRBJ2-2, with TRBD2 identical over 7 bases. The sequence derives from a human donor in a cohort sampled during active COVID-19. Sample: peripheral blood. CDR3 region: CASSLPAGTNTGELFF. CDR3 nucleotide sequence: TGTGCCAGCAGCTTACCAGCGGGAACGAACACCGGGGAGCTGTTTTTT. Full variable domain (missing parts from reference TRBV7-2 and TRBJ2-2): GAGVSQSPSNKVTEKGKDVELRCDPISGHTALYWYRQSLGQGLEFLIYFQGNSAPDKSGLPSDRFSAERTGGSVSTLTIQRTQQEDSAVYLCASSLPAGTNTGELFFGEGSRLTVL.